This TCR beta chain was recorded in a study of identical twins. The CDR3 is made up of 13 amino acids. V shed 8 bases and J 8 bases; nucleotides not matched to a gene: 6. TCRdb reanalysed the 5' RACE reads using MiXCR and keeps one entry per CDR3 protein. The sample carries approximately 1.8 million distinct CDR3 sequences, about 32% recorded once. The genes are TRBV12-3 or TRBV12-4 and TRBJ1-2; TRBD1 matches at 12 bases. The receptor's source is a newborn girl in good health. Sequencing was done on a sample of cord blood. In DNA, the CDR3 is TGTGCCAGCTGGGACAGGGGGCCGGAAGGCTACACCTTC. It specifies CASWDRGPEGYTF.